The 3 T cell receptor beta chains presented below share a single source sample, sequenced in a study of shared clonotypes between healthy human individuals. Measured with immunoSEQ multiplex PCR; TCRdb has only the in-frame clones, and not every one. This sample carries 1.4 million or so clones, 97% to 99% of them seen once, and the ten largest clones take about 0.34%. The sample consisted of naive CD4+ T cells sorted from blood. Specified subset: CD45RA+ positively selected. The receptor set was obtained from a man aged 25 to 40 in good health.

CDR3 DNA sequence: TGTGCCAGCAGCCCACGGGTTTCGGTCGGGGAGCTGTTTTTT. Translated, it gives CASSPRVSVGELFF. The chain uses TRBV9 and TRBJ2-2; no clear D gene. V was shortened by 4 bases and J by 7 bases, with 14 bases between the two germline ends. From germline, CDR1 is SGDLS and CDR2 YYNGEE. This CDR3 contains 14 residues.

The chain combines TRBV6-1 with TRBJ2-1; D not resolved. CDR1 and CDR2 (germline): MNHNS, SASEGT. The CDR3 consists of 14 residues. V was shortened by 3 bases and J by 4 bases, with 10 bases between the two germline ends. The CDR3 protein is CASSEWGGYNEQFF. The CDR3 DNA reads TGTGCCAGCAGTGAGTGGGGTGGATACAATGAGCAGTTCTTC.

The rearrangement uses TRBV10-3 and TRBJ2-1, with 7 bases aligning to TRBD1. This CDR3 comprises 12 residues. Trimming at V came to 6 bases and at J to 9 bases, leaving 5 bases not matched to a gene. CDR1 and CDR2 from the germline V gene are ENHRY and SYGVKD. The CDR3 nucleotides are TGTGCCATCAGCAAAAGGGACAGTGAGCAGTTCTTC. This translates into CAISKRDSEQFF.